Listed here are 21 T cell receptor beta chains from one sample, sequenced in a study of regulatory T cells in long-lasting Graves disease. Arm-PCR of CDR3 regions and iRepertoire HTBI primers were the basis on which TCR beta libraries were built. TCRdb reanalysed the multiplex PCR reads using MiXCR and keeps one entry per CDR3 protein. The sample has 400,000 to 650,000 distinct CDR3 sequences; about 16% are singletons. Stated time point: newly diagnosed GD, antithyroid drugs for less than 3 months. From PBMCs, RNA was extracted and then used to make the TCR library. The sample was also linked to a second study, of T cells in Graves' hyperthyroidism and ophthalmopathy.

The sample in question was peripheral blood mononuclear cells (PBMCs), obtained at new diagnosis, from a patient treated with antithyroid drugs. The receptors were gathered from a woman aged 40 to 65 with Graves disease.

The chain uses TRBV7-2 and TRBJ2-3; D might be TRBD2 (7 bases). TRBJ2-5 matches the DNA end more closely, so the J call is doubtful. Germline-derived CDR1 and CDR2 are SGHTA and FQGNSA. This CDR3 contains 14 residues. For the CDR3, the DNA is TGTGCCAGCAGCTTATCGGGGGGCCCGGAGACCCAGTACTTC. Its protein is CASSLSGGPETQYF.

This clonotype was detected many times. V gene TRBV13 combines with J gene TRBJ2-1; D unresolved. Trimming removed 0 bases from V and 9 bases from J, with 6 bases in between. Germline values: CDR1 PRHDT, CDR2 FYEKMQ (reference sequence). This CDR3 has 12 amino acids. CDR3 region: CASSLGRVEQFF. CDR3 sequence (DNA): TGTGCCAGCAGCTTAGGCCGCGTTGAGCAGTTCTTC.

This clonotype was seen repeatedly, ten times or more. This rearrangement joins TRBV29-1 to TRBJ1-1; 10 bases agree with TRBD1. V shed 6 bases, J shed 0 bases, and the junction held 4 bases outside the gene matches. The CDR3 totals 14 residues. From germline, CDR1 is SQVTM and CDR2 ANQGSEA. CDR3 bases: TGCAGCGTAACGGGACAGGGGATGAACACTGAAGCTTTCTTT. As protein: CSVTGQGMNTEAFF. Combining the CDR3 with reference TRBV29-1 and TRBJ1-1 gives the whole variable domain SAVISQKPSRDICQRGTSLTIQCQVDSQVTMMFWYRQQPGQSLTLIATANQGSEATYESGFVIDKFPISRPNLTFSTLTVSNMSPEDSSIYLCSVTGQGMNTEAFFGQGTRLTVV.

This chain links TRBV10-2 with TRBJ2-1, with D perhaps TRBD1 or TRBD2 (6 bases each). The length of the CDR3 is 14 residues. Germline V gene data show CDR1 as WSHSY and CDR2 as SAAADI. V lost 7 bases to trimming and J lost 2 bases, with 12 bases between them. CDR3 sequence: CASTTRGPYNEQFF. DNA for the CDR3: TGCGCCAGCACGACCCGGGGGCCCTACAATGAGCAGTTCTTC.

This clonotype was detected ten times or more. The chain carries TRBV2 and TRBJ1-4; D perhaps matches TRBD1 (5 bases). The CDR3 is made up of 13 amino acids. Per germline, CDR1 SNHLY and CDR2 FYNNEI. V gave up 4 bases and J gave up 10 bases, with 13 bases separating them. The CDR3 reads CASSGGPDGKLFF. CDR3 nucleotide sequence: TGTGCCAGCAGTGGGGGACCGGACGGAAAACTGTTTTTT. The variable domain in full, completed from reference TRBV2 and TRBJ1-4, reads EPEVTQTPSHQVTQMGQEVILRCVPISNHLYFYWYRQILGQKVEFLVSFYNNEISEKSEIFDDQFSVERPDGSNFTLKIRSTKLEDSAMYFCASSGGPDGKLFFGSGTQLSVL.

At least ten counts were recorded for this clonotype. At one end the junction does not follow the germline gene, possibly because of a read error. This chain links TRBV7-9 with TRBJ1-2; TRBD1 aligns across 9 bases. The CDR3 is 15 amino acids. Germline CDR1 SEHNR, CDR2 FQNEAQ (reference sequence). The CDR3 nucleotides are TGCGCCAGCAGCACCCGGGACAGGGTGGACCAAGGCTACACCTTC. Residues: CASSTRDRVDQGYTF.

V usage is TRBV19 and J usage is TRBJ1-3, with TRBD1 identical over 7 bases. CDR1 and CDR2 from the germline V gene are LNHDA and SQIVND (reference sequence). The CDR3 spans 19 residues. J lost 0 bases, V lost 3 bases, and 14 bases had no gene match. Here the CDR3 DNA reads TGTGCCAGTAGTATTCGGACAGGACGATTACTCGACTCTGGAAACACCATATATTTT. This gives the protein CASSIRTGRLLDSGNTIYF.

At least ten counts were recorded for this clonotype. V is TRBV6-7 and J is TRBJ2-7; possibly TRBD2 for D (6 bases). TRBV6-7 is an ORF for which the function is uncertain. Deletions cut 5 bases from V and 5 bases from J, with 16 bases between. This CDR3 region has 14 residues. This CDR3 reads CASSKSGGAHEQYF. In DNA form, the CDR3 reads TGTGCCAGCAGTAAATCCGGCGGGGCGCACGAGCAGTACTTC.

As concerns this clonotype: Being one base from a much bigger clone, this may be a read error. The gene calls are TRBV14 and TRBJ1-1; D not resolved. This CDR3 contains 13 residues. Trimming left V 8 bases short and J 4 bases short, with 14 bases between. CDR1 and CDR2 (germline): SGHDN, FVKESK. Written as DNA, the CDR3 is TGTGCCAGCGGCTCCGGGCCGAGCACTGAAGCTTTCTTT. Residues: CASGSGPSTEAFF. The entire variable domain, with the rest obtained from reference TRBV14 and TRBJ1-1, is as follows: EAGVTQFPSHSVIEKGQTVTLRCDPISGHDNLYWYRRVMGKEIKFLLHFVKESKQDESGMPNNRFLAERTGGTYSTLKVQPAELEDSGVYFCASGSGPSTEAFFGQGTRLTVV.

In this sample, this clonotype turned up a few times. CDR3 coding DNA: TGTGCCAGCAGCCAACGGGGTGAGAATTCACCCCTCCACTTT. Translating it yields CASSQRGENSPLHF. This chain connects TRBV3-1 to TRBJ1-6; unclear D gene. CDR3 size: 14 residues. Trimming stripped 2 bases from V and 7 bases from J, with 9 bases between. The germline gives CDR1 LGHDT, CDR2 YNNKEL (reference sequence).

This clonotype appeared many times. The chain recombines TRBV20-1 with TRBJ2-5; D gene unclear. Germline-derived CDR1 and CDR2 are DFQATT and SNEGSKA (reference sequence). This CDR3 region has 16 residues. The V end was cut by 0 bases, the J end by 1 base, with 15 bases between. The CDR3 DNA reads TGCAGTGCTAGAGATTGGGCAGAATCCAGCCAAGAGACCCAGTACTTC. Translation gives CSARDWAESSQETQYF.

The chain carries TRBV15 and TRBJ1-5; tentatively, D is TRBD1 (5 bases). The CDR3 is made up of 18 amino acids. CDR1 and CDR2 from the germline V gene are LNHNV and YYDKDF (reference sequence). V was cut by 3 bases and J by 0 bases, with 18 bases left in between. CDR3 DNA sequence: TGTGCCACCAGCAGGAGAACAGGCGCCCTGTATAGCAATCAGCCCCAGCATTTT. Translation: CATSRRTGALYSNQPQHF.

The chain uses TRBV15 and TRBJ1-1, with D possibly being TRBD1 (5 bases). CDR1 and CDR2 from the germline V gene are LNHNV and YYDKDF (reference sequence). V gave up 0 bases and J gave up 4 bases, with 12 bases separating them. The CDR3 totals 15 residues. This CDR3 reads CATSRERLRGTEAFF. The CDR3 DNA is TGTGCCACCAGCAGAGAGAGGCTGAGGGGCACTGAAGCTTTCTTT.

This clonotype was observed a handful of times. This chain links TRBV30 with TRBJ1-5; tentative D call: TRBD1 (5 bases). Germline CDR1 GTSNPN, CDR2 SVGIG (reference sequence). The CDR3 loop spans 16 amino acids. The V and J ends lost 2 bases and 2 bases respectively, with 16 bases between them. This CDR3 is CAWSTPGPRGNQPQHF. For the CDR3, the DNA is TGTGCCTGGAGTACACCGGGGCCGAGAGGCAATCAGCCCCAGCATTTT.

This clonotype was seen at least ten times. The DNA of the CDR3 is TGTGCCAGCAGTCCCCGCCCGTCAGGGGTCGGCTACACCTTC. It codes for CASSPRPSGVGYTF. This chain uses TRBV27 with TRBJ1-2, with a weak D call TRBD1 (6 bases). The CDR3 totals 14 residues. Trimming shortened V by 5 bases and J by 8 bases, and 18 bases separated the two germline ends. Germline V gene data show CDR1 as MNHEY and CDR2 as SMNVEV (reference sequence).

This clonotype was counted ten times or more. This sequence joins TRBV7-9 and TRBJ2-7, with 11 bases matching TRBD1. Germline V gene sequence: CDR1 SEHNR, CDR2 FQNEAQ (reference sequence). The junction had 9 bases not matched to a gene; V was cut back by 5 bases and J by 9 bases. This CDR3 has 14 amino acids. The CDR3 sequence is CASSRTGGKPAQYF. Here the CDR3 DNA reads TGTGCCAGCAGCCGGACAGGGGGCAAGCCAGCGCAGTACTTC.

This clonotype was seen more than once but under ten times. The rearrangement uses TRBV4-1 and TRBJ2-3; the match to TRBD2 covers 7 bases. V lost 4 bases, J lost 5 bases, and 9 bases stayed unmatched. Germline V CDR1 and CDR2: MGHRA, YSYEKL. CDR3 length: 15 amino acids. The CDR3 region has the DNA TGCGCCAGCAGCCTGGAAGGGCTAGCGGTAGATACGCAGTATTTT. Protein product: CASSLEGLAVDTQYF.

In its sample, this clonotype was seen a few times. V and J are TRBV30 and TRBJ1-6; no reliable D call. Per germline, CDR1 GTSNPN and CDR2 SVGIG (reference sequence). This CDR3 has 16 amino acids. V lost 0 bases and J lost 9, with 18 bases in between. CDR3 DNA sequence: TGTGCCTGGAGTGTCTTTCCCGGCCTGACGGGTTCACCCCTCCACTTT. Translated, it gives CAWSVFPGLTGSPLHF. Drawing the rest from reference TRBV30 and TRBJ1-6, the complete variable domain is SQTIHQWPATLVQPVGSPLSLECTVEGTSNPNLYWYRQAAGRGLQLLFYSVGIGQISSEVPQNLSASRPQDRQFILSSKKLLLSDSGFYLCAWSVFPGLTGSPLHFGNGTRLTVT.

This clonotype showed up many times. The chain recombines TRBV28 with TRBJ2-3, with D perhaps matching TRBD2 (5 bases). The germline V gene encodes CDR1 MDHEN and CDR2 SYDVKM. V gave up 4 bases and J gave up 6 bases, with 17 bases separating them. This CDR3 has 15 amino acids. The CDR3 DNA reads TGTGCCAGCAGTTCCTTAGCGAGGCTCGGGGATACGCAGTATTTT. This gives the protein CASSSLARLGDTQYF.

This clonotype appeared a few times. The V call is TRBV11-1, the J call TRBJ2-7; D uncertain. The V and J ends lost 6 bases and 0 bases respectively, with 9 bases between them. The germline V gene encodes CDR1 SGHAT and CDR2 FQDESV (reference sequence). The CDR3 has 13 amino acids. CDR3 residues: CASRTGNSYEQYF. The DNA of the CDR3 is TGTGCCAGCAGGACCGGTAACTCCTACGAGCAGTACTTC. Full variable domain (outside the CDR3, taken from reference TRBV11-1 and TRBJ2-7): EAEVAQSPRYKITEKSQAVAFWCDPISGHATLYWYRQILGQGPELLVQFQDESVVDDSQLPKDRFSAERLKGVDSTLKIQPAELGDSAMYLCASRTGNSYEQYFGPGTRLTVT.

This clonotype was detected ten times or more. The V gene is TRBV5-1, the J gene TRBJ2-7, with TRBD1 identical over 10 bases. The CDR3 totals 16 residues. The J segment lost 5 bases and the V segment lost 4 bases, leaving 12 bases of the junction unmatched. Germline CDR1 SGHRS, CDR2 YFSETQ. The CDR3 region is CASSAGTGEGMHEQYF. CDR3 coding DNA: TGCGCCAGCAGCGCGGGGACAGGGGAGGGGATGCACGAGCAGTACTTC.